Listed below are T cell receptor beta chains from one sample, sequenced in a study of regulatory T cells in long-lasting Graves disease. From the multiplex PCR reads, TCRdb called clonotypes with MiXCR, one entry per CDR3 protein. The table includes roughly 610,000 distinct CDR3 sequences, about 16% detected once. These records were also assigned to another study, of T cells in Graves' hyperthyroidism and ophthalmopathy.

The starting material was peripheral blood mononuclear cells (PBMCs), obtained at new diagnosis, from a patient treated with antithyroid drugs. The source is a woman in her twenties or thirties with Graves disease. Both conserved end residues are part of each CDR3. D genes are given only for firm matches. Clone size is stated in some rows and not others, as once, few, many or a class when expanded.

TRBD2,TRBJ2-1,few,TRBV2,TGTGCCAGCGTCAGACTAGCGGAAAACAATGAGCAGTTCTTC,CASVRLAENNEQFF
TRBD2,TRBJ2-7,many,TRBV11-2,TGTGCCAGCAGCTGGACTAGCGGGAGTTTCGAGCAGTACTTC,CASSWTSGSFEQYF
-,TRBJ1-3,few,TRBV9,TGTGCCAGCAGCGTAGGCGGAGGAAACACCATATATTTT,CASSVGGGNTIYF
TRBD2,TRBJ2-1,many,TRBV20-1,TGCAGTGCGGGGACTAGCGGGGCCCTACGGCAGTTCTTC,CSAGTSGALRQFF
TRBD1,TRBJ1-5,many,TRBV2,TGTGCCAGCAGTGGGCAGGGGGGACAGCCCCAGCATTTT,CASSGQGGQPQHF
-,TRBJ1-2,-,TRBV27,TGTGCCAGCAGTTTATCTCGAGGTCTTCTACTTAACTATGGCTACACCTTC,CASSLSRGLLLNYGYTF
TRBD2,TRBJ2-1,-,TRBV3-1,TGTGACTTGACCCCGGGACTAGGCGCCCGAAATGAGCAGTTCTTC,CDLTPGLGARNEQFF
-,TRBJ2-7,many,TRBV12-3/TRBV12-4,TGTGCCAGCAGTTTGTTTAGTGAGCAGTACTTC,CASSLFSEQYF
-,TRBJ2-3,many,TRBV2,TGTGCCAGCAGTGTAAGGGGAGCGGTGAGCACAGATACGCAGTATTTT,CASSVRGAVSTDTQYF
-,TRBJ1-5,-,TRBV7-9,TGTGCCAGCAGCCCGGGGACCCCCGGCGGTAGCAATCAGCCCCAGCATTTT,CASSPGTPGGSNQPQHF
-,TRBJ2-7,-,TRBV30,TGTGCCTGGAGTGCCTATACTCACTACGAACAGTACTTC,CAWSAYTHYEQYF
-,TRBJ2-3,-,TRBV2,TGTGCCAGCAAGAGATCCTCCACAGATACGCGGTATTTT,CASKRSSTDTRYF
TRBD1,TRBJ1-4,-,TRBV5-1,TGCGCCAGCAGCTTGTGGGGACAGCCAGCAACTAATGAAAAACTGTTTTTT,CASSLWGQPATNEKLFF
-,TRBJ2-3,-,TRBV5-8,TGTACCAGCAGCTCGGTTAGGTGGACGCAGTATTTT,CTSSSVRWTQYF
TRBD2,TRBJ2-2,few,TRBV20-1,TGCAGTGCTAGAGGGCAAGGACTAGCGGGGAACACCGGGGAGCTGTTTTTT,CSARGQGLAGNTGELFF
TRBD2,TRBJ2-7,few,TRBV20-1,TGCAGTGCTAGAGATTTAGCGGGGGACCTCTACGAGCAGTACTTC,CSARDLAGDLYEQYF
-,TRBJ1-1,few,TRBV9,TGTGCCAGCAGCGTAGGGGGGGGTGTCGACACTGAAGCTTTCTTT,CASSVGGGVDTEAFF
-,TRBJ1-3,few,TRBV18,TGTGCCAGCTCACCTTCGGGGACTGGAAACACCATATATTTT,CASSPSGTGNTIYF
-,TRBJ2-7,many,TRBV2,TGTGCCAGCAGTGAAAAAAGCGGGACAGGTGCTTACGAGCAGTACTTC,CASSEKSGTGAYEQYF
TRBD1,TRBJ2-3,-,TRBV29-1,TGCAGCGTCGACGGGACAGTCGATCTCTCGGGGAACACAGATACGCAGTATTTT,CSVDGTVDLSGNTDTQYF
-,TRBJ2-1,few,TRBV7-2,TGTGCCAGCAGCCCATACGGGAGCTCCTACAATGAGCAGTTCTTC,CASSPYGSSYNEQFF
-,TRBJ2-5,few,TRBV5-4,TGTGCCAGCAGCTTGGACACGACCCGAGAGACCCAGTACTTC,CASSLDTTRETQYF
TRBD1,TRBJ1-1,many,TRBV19,TGTGCCAGTAGTATAGGACAGGGATTCGCTGAAGCTTTCTTT,CASSIGQGFAEAFF
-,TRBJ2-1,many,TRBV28,TGTGCCAGCAGTTTAGCCGAAGGCGCGTACAATGAGCAGTTCTTC,CASSLAEGAYNEQFF
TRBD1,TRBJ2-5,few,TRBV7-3,TGTGCCAGCAGCTGGGGGACAGGGGAGGGAGAGACCCAGTACTTC,CASSWGTGEGETQYF
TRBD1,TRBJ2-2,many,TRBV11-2,TGTGCCAGCAGCTTAGGGTCCGGGACAGAAAATAGCGCGAACACCGGGGAGCTGTTTTTT,CASSLGSGTENSANTGELFF
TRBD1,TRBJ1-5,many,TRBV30,TGTGCCTGGACGGGACAGTCCAATCAGCCCCAGCATTTT,CAWTGQSNQPQHF
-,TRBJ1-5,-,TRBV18,TGTGCCAGCTCACCCGCTAATAGCAATCAGCCCCAGCATTTT,CASSPANSNQPQHF
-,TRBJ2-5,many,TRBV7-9,TGTGCCAGCAGCCCGACGGGAGCTGGGACCCAGTACTTC,CASSPTGAGTQYF
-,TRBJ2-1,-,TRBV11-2,TGTGCCAGCAGGTCCCCCAGCTCCTACAATGAGCAGTTCTTC,CASRSPSSYNEQFF
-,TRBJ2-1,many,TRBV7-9,TGTGCCAGCAACAAAGTAGGCTCCTACAATGAGCAGTTCTTC,CASNKVGSYNEQFF
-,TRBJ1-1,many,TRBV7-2,TGTGCCAGCAGCTCGCAGGGAGTTAACACTGAAGCTTTCTTT,CASSSQGVNTEAFF
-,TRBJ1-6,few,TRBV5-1,TGCGCCAGCAGCCACGGGACAAATAATTCACCCCTCCACTTT,CASSHGTNNSPLHF
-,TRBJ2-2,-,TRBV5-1,TGCGCCAGCAGCCGAAACGCCCCTCAGGCGCGTCCCGGGGAGCTGTTTTTT,CASSRNAPQARPGELFF
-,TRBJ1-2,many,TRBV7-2,TGTGCCAGCAGCGCACCACGAGACTATGGCTACACCTTC,CASSAPRDYGYTF
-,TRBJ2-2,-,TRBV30,TGTGCCTGGAGTGCGTACGGGGAGCTGTTTTTT,CAWSAYGELFF
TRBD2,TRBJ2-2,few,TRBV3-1,TGTGCCAGCAGCCTTCTAGCGGGCCTGAACACCGGGGAGCTGTTTTTT,CASSLLAGLNTGELFF
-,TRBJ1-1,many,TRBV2,TGTGCCAGCAGTGGTGCAGGTCGCGGTGAAGCTTTCTTT,CASSGAGRGEAFF
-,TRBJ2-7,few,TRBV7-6,TGTGCCAGCAGCTTAGACCCGATGACCGCAACCTACGAGCAGTACTTC,CASSLDPMTATYEQYF
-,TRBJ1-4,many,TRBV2,TGTGCCAGCAGGGAGGGTAATGAAAAACTGTTTTTT,CASREGNEKLFF
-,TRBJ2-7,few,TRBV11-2,TGTGCCAGCAGCTTTCTCACTACAGGGCCCTACGAGCAGTACTTC,CASSFLTTGPYEQYF
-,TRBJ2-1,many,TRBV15,TGTGCCACCAGCCGACGCAATGAGCAGTTCTTC,CATSRRNEQFF
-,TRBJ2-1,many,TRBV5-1,TGCGCCAGCAGCTTGGAAGGGTTGGACAACAATGAGCAGTTCTTC,CASSLEGLDNNEQFF
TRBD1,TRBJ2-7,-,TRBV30,TGTGCCTGGTCCGGGACAGGGGAATATGAGCAGTACTTC,CAWSGTGEYEQYF
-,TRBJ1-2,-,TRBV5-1,TGCGCCAGCAGCACTGACAGGCTCTATGGCTACACCTTC,CASSTDRLYGYTF
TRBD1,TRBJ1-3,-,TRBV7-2,TGTGCCAGCAGCGCTAGGGGGCGAGGAAACACCATATATTTT,CASSARGRGNTIYF
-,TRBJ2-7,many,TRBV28,TGTGCCAGCATCGACGGCGGGCCCTCCTACGAGCAGTACTTC,CASIDGGPSYEQYF
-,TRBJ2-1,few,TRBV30,TGTGCCTGGAGTCGGGATTCGGCCTACAATGAGCAGTTCTTC,CAWSRDSAYNEQFF
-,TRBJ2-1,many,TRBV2,TGTGCCAGCACGGGGGTCTTTGAGGTGGAGCAGTTCTTC,CASTGVFEVEQFF